The TCR beta chain described here comes from a study of T cell repertoires in ileal Crohn's disease. Method: immunoSEQ multiplex PCR; TCRdb's copy keeps in-frame clones and lacks some. The sample lists roughly 5,200 clones, around 81% occurring once. Looked up from germline, CDR1 is SGHRS and CDR2 is YFSETQ. The CDR3 consists of 14 residues. The V end was cut by 2 bases, the J end by 3 bases, with 11 bases between. Study findings and constraints: Endoscopic recurrence occurred in every patient whose clonality exceeded 26.8%. Compared with CD4 T cells, sorted CD8 cells carried more expanded clones.

About this clone itself: The antigen is undetermined.

This receptor was taken from an adult with Crohn's disease. The chain links TRBV5-1 to TRBJ1-1; D gene uncertain. Sequencing was done on a sample of ileal tissue. The CDR3 coding sequence is TGCGCCAGCAGCTTTCAGGTGTTGGACACTGAAGCTTTCTTT. It translates to CASSFQVLDTEAFF.